This record covers a single T cell receptor beta chain. This clone was detected once. The clone's antigen remains unknown. No base quality information exists; no much larger clone differs at one position. The source of the sample is a study of a mutant IDH1 vaccine in newly diagnosed glioma (dated by TCRdb to about 2021). Background on the whole study: In the chemotherapy-containing groups, vaccination started alongside temozolomide cycles, whereas in patients who had radiotherapy alone it started 4-6 weeks after radiotherapy. Longitudinal TCRB deep sequencing was performed for 20 to 30 treated patients wherever samples were available for exploratory analyses. Six visits were used for peripheral blood collection: V03 (baseline), V05, V07, V10, V12 and V13. Prior to enrollment, standard therapy consisting of radiotherapy alone, temozolomide alone, or radiochemotherapy with temozolomide had been administered to patients, with the combination being received by most patients. The week-35 safety follow-up took place at visit V12, and the week-47 end of study took place at visit V13. Of the 32 patients who were treated, about 62% were male and 37.5% were female, and the mean age was roughly 40 years. General findings and caveats noted by the study authors: The authors noted that analyses of patient blood samples could not be reproduced because of sample limitations. Availability determined which PBMC samples were chosen for TCRB deep sequencing. Changes in the top peripheral T cell clonotypes picked up by TCRB sequencing did not appear to be linked to pseudoprogression. Immune responses induced by the vaccine were seen in roughly 92% of patients across multiple MHC alleles.

The sample's time point label, in plain terms: week 35, safety follow-up. Each vaccine dose, consisting of 300 ug of a 20-mer mutant IDH1 peptide in Montanide, was administered subcutaneously with topical imiquimod. Eight vaccinations were administered to patients in weeks 1, 3, 5, 7, 11, 15, 19 and 23, corresponding to visits V03 through V10. All donors had newly diagnosed IDH1-mutant astrocytomas of WHO grade 3 or 4 that showed loss of nuclear ATRX. The samples were drawn from NOA16, a multicentre, single-arm, open-label phase I trial in Germany that tested a mutant IDH1 peptide vaccine in humans for the first time. Genomic DNA for TCRB sequencing was extracted from EDTA blood using the DNeasy Blood and Tissue Kit. The library was obtained by the immunoSEQ multiplex PCR assay. Following the manufacturer's protocol, the hsTCRB Kit was used to amplify rearranged TCR beta chain sequences. TCRB libraries were sequenced on an Illumina MiSeq. Per the authors' processing: The kit vendor's proprietary platform handled demultiplexing, trimming and gene mapping. Imported from immuneACCESS, the table was reduced by TCRdb to in-frame sequences with V and J called. These copies leave out some clones; in studies compared against another copy, an unresolved V gene accounts for under half, and the cause of the remainder is not known. V and J calls and clone size are given by that table; D and trimming were obtained from the DNA. For this sample the table gives approximately 61,000 clones, of which 80% to 90% were detected only once. 5% to 6.5% of the sample belongs to the ten largest clones.

Counted from cysteine to phenylalanine, this CDR3 has 15 amino acids. Only CDR3 DNA is held: 45 bases, read in frame from base 1. V sheds 2 bases and J sheds 1 base, leaving 10 bases between their ends. CDR1 and CDR2 were assigned from the germline V gene (reference sequence) as SGHNT and YYREEE. This TCR derives from a man in his forties with glioma. Rearrangement joined TRBV5-4 to TRBJ1-3, with the D gene too uncertain to name. This material consisted of PBMCs, taken from a glioma patient whose treatment included an IDH1 peptide vaccine. The sequenced DNA is TGTGCCAGCAGCTTCTTGGGAGGGTCTGGAAACACCATATATTTT. This is translated as CASSFLGGSGNTIYF. With the portions outside the CDR3 filled from the reference TRBV5-4 and TRBJ1-3 genes, the complete variable region becomes ETGVTQSPTHLIKTRGQQVTLRCSSQSGHNTVSWYQQALGQGPQFIFQYYREEENGRGNFPPRFSGLQFPNYSSELNVNALELDDSALYLCASSFLGGSGNTIYFGEGSWLTVV.